Listed below are T cell receptor beta chains from one sample, sequenced in a study of cytomegalovirus exposure and HLA in healthy donors. The data were produced by immunoSEQ multiplex PCR, yet TCRdb's version contains in-frame clones alone and is incomplete. There are some 210,000 clones in the sample; over 80% occur only once, and 1.3% lies in the top ten. Sequencing input: PBMCs. These receptors all come from a man aged 25-45 years in good health and CMV-seronegative. Each CDR3 is given with its conserved first and last residue. Fields, in order: clone size, D gene, J gene, V gene, CDR3 length, CDR3 protein, CDR3 DNA. The D gene is left open where the match is weak. Only some rows state a clone size, as once, few, many or a class for expanded clones.

once . TRBJ1-6 TRBV5-6 17 CASSSRGVESYNSPLHF TGTGCCAGCAGCTCCCGCGGGGTCGAATCCTATAATTCACCCCTCCACTTT
. . TRBJ1-6 TRBV7-2 12 CASQEPNSPLHF TGTGCCAGTCAGGAACCCAATTCACCCCTCCACTTT
. . TRBJ2-3 TRBV28 12 CASRTGPDTQYF TGTGCCAGCAGAACAGGACCAGATACGCAGTATTTT
. . TRBJ2-1 TRBV7-8 17 CASSSLAGSLLQNEQFF TGTGCCAGCAGCTCCCTGGCAGGGTCCCTTTTACAGAATGAGCAGTTCTTC
. TRBD1 TRBJ2-2 TRBV5-1 13 CASSIQGSGELFF TGCGCCAGCAGCATACAGGGGAGCGGGGAGCTGTTTTTT
. . TRBJ2-2 TRBV28 14 CASSLAAATGELFF TGTGCCAGCAGTTTAGCAGCGGCCACCGGGGAGCTGTTTTTT
. . TRBJ2-4 TRBV6-6 13 CASSGAAKNIQYF TGTGCCAGCAGTGGGGCGGCCAAAAACATTCAGTACTTC
once . TRBJ1-3 TRBV7-9 15 CASSLDPGTGNTIYF TGTGCCAGCAGCTTAGATCCGGGAACTGGAAACACCATATATTTT
. . TRBJ1-1 TRBV9 15 CASSVELGRHTEAFF TGTGCCAGCAGCGTAGAATTGGGGCGGCACACTGAAGCTTTCTTT
. TRBD2 TRBJ2-5 TRBV9 16 CASSVGPAGTQETQYF TGTGCCAGCAGCGTAGGACCAGCGGGGACCCAAGAGACCCAGTACTTC
. TRBD1 TRBJ1-2 TRBV9 17 CASSTSRQGTVYYGYTF TGTGCCAGCAGCACTTCGCGACAGGGGACTGTTTACTATGGCTACACCTTC
. . TRBJ1-1 TRBV5-6 14 CASSRERTNTEAFF TGTGCCTCCTCACGGGAACGGACGAACACTGAAGCTTTCTTT
. . TRBJ2-1 TRBV13 15 CASSFSGFTYNEQFF TGTGCCAGCAGCTTTTCAGGGTTTACATACAATGAGCAGTTCTTC
. . TRBJ1-1 TRBV19 15 CASKQAGQGKNEAFF TGTGCCAGTAAACAAGCTGGGCAGGGCAAGAATGAAGCTTTCTTT
. . TRBJ1-5 TRBV15 15 CATSQPGQSNQPQHF TGTGCCACCAGCCAACCTGGACAGAGCAATCAGCCCCAGCATTTT
. . TRBJ1-1 TRBV5-6 13 CASRKLTGTEAFF TGTGCCAGCAGGAAACTGACAGGCACTGAAGCTTTCTTT
. TRBD2 TRBJ2-1 TRBV10-3 14 CAIGREGLVNEQFF TGTGCCATCGGTCGGGAGGGCCTGGTAAATGAGCAGTTCTTC
few TRBD2 TRBJ2-3 TRBV7-7 15 CASSSSTSGYDTQYF TGTGCTAGCAGCTCTTCGACTAGCGGGTACGATACGCAGTATTTT
. . TRBJ2-1 TRBV19 15 CASSIVPGSRGEQFF TGTGCCAGTAGTATAGTTCCAGGGTCCAGGGGTGAGCAGTTCTTC